A selection of T cell receptor beta chains follows, all from one sample in a study of OX40 agonist ivuxolimab in advanced cancers. The table came from immunoSEQ multiplex PCR; TCRdb's copy has only in-frame clones and leaves some out. Of about 66,000 clones in the sample, roughly four fifths were seen once. The specimen comprised CD4+ or CD8+ T cells sorted from blood, sampled in a trial of the OX40 agonist ivuxolimab. The receptors derive from an adult with an advanced solid tumor such as melanoma, head and neck, liver or kidney cancer. CDR3s include the opening cysteine and the closing phenylalanine or tryptophan. The D gene is left open where the match is weak. Rows give clone size only sometimes, using once, few, many, or a class for an expanded clone.

len	j_gene	d_gene	v_gene	abundance	CDR3nt	CDR3aa
16	TRBJ2-1	TRBD1	TRBV7-3	.	TGTGCCAGCAGCTCCATCCCGGGACAGGGGCTTAATGAGCAGTTCTTC	CASSSIPGQGLNEQFF
12	TRBJ1-2	.	TRBV2	once	TGTGCCAGCAGTGGAACAGGGTCTGGCTACACCTTC	CASSGTGSGYTF
19	TRBJ2-3	.	TRBV5-1	.	TGCGCCAGCAGCTTGGGACCCAACAGGGCTAGCGGAGGCACAGATACGCAGTATTTT	CASSLGPNRASGGTDTQYF
16	TRBJ1-2	.	TRBV4-3	.	TGCGCCAGCAGCCAAGTAGTGGCGTCGGTCGGCTATGGCTACACCTTC	CASSQVVASVGYGYTF
12	TRBJ2-7	.	TRBV27	once	TGTGCCAGCAGAACCGGCGGCTTCGAGCAGTACTTC	CASRTGGFEQYF
13	TRBJ1-4	.	TRBV29-1	.	TGCAGCGTTGAAAGCAGGGTCAATGAAAAACTGTTTTTT	CSVESRVNEKLFF
14	TRBJ2-1	.	TRBV19	.	TGTGCCCGCAGAAATACAGGGATCTACAATGAGCAGTTCTTC	CARRNTGIYNEQFF
14	TRBJ2-3	.	TRBV4-3	.	TGCGCCAGCAGCCAAGGGTCCCGAACAGATACGCAGTATTTT	CASSQGSRTDTQYF
15	TRBJ2-4	TRBD2	TRBV7-9	.	TGTGCCAGCAGCCGCAGACTAGCGGGATTGAACATTCAGTACTTC	CASSRRLAGLNIQYF
13	TRBJ2-4	TRBD2	TRBV19	.	TGTGCCAGTAGTGGCCTAGCGGGAGCGAGTCAGTACTTC	CASSGLAGASQYF
16	TRBJ1-5	TRBD1	TRBV2	few	TGTGCCAGCAGTGATTTGGGTAGACAGGGGACTCAGCCCCAGCATTTT	CASSDLGRQGTQPQHF
14	TRBJ2-7	TRBD2	TRBV19	.	TGTGCCAGTACCAACTCGGGGGGTACCCACGAGCAGTACTTC	CASTNSGGTHEQYF
11	TRBJ2-1	.	TRBV5-1	.	TGCGCCAGCACCCGGAGGAATGAGCAGTTCTTC	CASTRRNEQFF
12	TRBJ1-1	.	TRBV30	few	TGTGCCTGGAATGATGGGAACACTGAAGCTTTCTTT	CAWNDGNTEAFF
15	TRBJ1-2	TRBD1	TRBV19	.	TGTGCCAGTAGTCCCGGGACAGGGGGTAACTATGGCTACACCTTC	CASSPGTGGNYGYTF
15	TRBJ1-1	.	TRBV28	.	TGTGCCAGCAGTTTAACCGGACAAATGAACACTGAAGCTTTCTTT	CASSLTGQMNTEAFF
15	TRBJ1-2	.	TRBV7-3	.	TGTGCCAGCAGCCCCTCCGCGGGAACTAACTATGGCTACACCTTC	CASSPSAGTNYGYTF
15	TRBJ1-2	.	TRBV19	.	TGTGCCAGTAGGGTCAGGGGAGGTGGTACCTATGGCTACACCTTC	CASRVRGGGTYGYTF
14	TRBJ2-1	.	TRBV19	.	TGTGCCAGTCGCCCCCCTAGTTCCGCGGCTGAGCAGTTCTTC	CASRPPSSAAEQFF
14	TRBJ2-7	TRBD2	TRBV5-1	.	TGCGCCAGCAGCTTGGGGGATACTAGCGGCGAGCAGTACTTC	CASSLGDTSGEQYF
16	TRBJ2-3	.	TRBV7-2	.	TGTGCCAGCAGCTTAACCGGAGGGCGGGCCACAGATACGCAGTATTTT	CASSLTGGRATDTQYF
14	TRBJ2-1	TRBD2	TRBV29-1	.	TGCAGCGTCAGAGGGGGACTAGTCGACAATGAGCAGTTCTTC	CSVRGGLVDNEQFF
13	TRBJ2-7	TRBD2	TRBV11-3	.	TGTGCCAGCAGCGGGACTAGCGGGAGGGTGCAGTACTTC	CASSGTSGRVQYF
15	TRBJ1-5	.	TRBV7-8	.	TGTGCCAGCAAGGCTTATGGTCAGAGCACTCAGCCCCAGCATTTT	CASKAYGQSTQPQHF
16	TRBJ2-1	.	TRBV4-2	.	TGTGCCAGCAGCCCGCAGAACAGGAGAGACTACAATGAGCAGTTCTTC	CASSPQNRRDYNEQFF
13	TRBJ1-5	.	TRBV11-2	.	TGTGCCAGCAGCTGGGACGGTAATCAGCCCCAGCATTTT	CASSWDGNQPQHF
15	TRBJ1-5	TRBD1	TRBV7-2	.	TGTGCCAACAGCTTAAGGGACAGGGTGGATCAGCCCCAGCATTTT	CANSLRDRVDQPQHF
14	TRBJ2-7	TRBD1	TRBV6-5	once	TGTGCCAGCAGTTACCAGGGACAGGGGGTCGAGCAGTACTTC	CASSYQGQGVEQYF
14	TRBJ2-5	.	TRBV19	.	TGTGCCAGTAGTATTTGGGGGCGACAAGAGACCCAGTACTTC	CASSIWGRQETQYF
13	TRBJ1-4	.	TRBV28	.	TGTGCCAGCAACGAAGGGAGAATCGAAAAACTGTTTTTT	CASNEGRIEKLFF
15	TRBJ1-2	.	TRBV5-4	.	TGTGCCAGCAGATCGCCTAAGGAAGGCGCCTATGGCTACACCTTC	CASRSPKEGAYGYTF